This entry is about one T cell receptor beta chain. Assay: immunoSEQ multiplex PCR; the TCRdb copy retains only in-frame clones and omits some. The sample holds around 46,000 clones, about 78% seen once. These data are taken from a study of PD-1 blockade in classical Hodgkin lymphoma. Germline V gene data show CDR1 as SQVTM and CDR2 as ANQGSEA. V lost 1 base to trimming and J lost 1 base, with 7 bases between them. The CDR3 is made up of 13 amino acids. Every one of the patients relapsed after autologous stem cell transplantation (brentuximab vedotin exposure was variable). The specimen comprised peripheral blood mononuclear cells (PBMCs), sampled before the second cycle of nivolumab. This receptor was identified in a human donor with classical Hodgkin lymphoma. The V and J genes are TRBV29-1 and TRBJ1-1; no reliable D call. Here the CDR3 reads CSVEVRKNTEAFF. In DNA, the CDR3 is TGCAGCGTTGAAGTCCGGAAGAACACTGAAGCTTTCTTT.